This is a list of T cell receptor beta chains from one sample in a study of T cell responses to AZD1222 COVID-19 vaccine. The repertoire was sequenced with immunoSEQ multiplex PCR; TCRdb's copy has only in-frame clones and lacks some. Counted here are fewer than 150,000 clones, about nine tenths occurring once; the ten biggest clones make up 3.4%. The sample in question was peripheral blood, obtained on day 0 of AZD1222 vaccination. The source of these receptors is an adult in good health. The CDR3 runs from the conserved cysteine through the conserved F or W. A D gene is named only where the DNA matches it firmly.

v_call,d_call,j_call,cdr3_aa
TRBV7-2,TRBD1,TRBJ1-6,CASSITGGNSPLHF
TRBV21-1,-,TRBJ2-7,CASSKLWAEKPTMEQYF
TRBV4-3,TRBD1,TRBJ1-4,CASSPGTGKKGREKLFF
TRBV6-6,-,TRBJ1-1,CASSYSKSEAFF
TRBV7-9,-,TRBJ2-4,CASSFSEVAKNIQYF
TRBV3-1/TRBV3-2,TRBD1,TRBJ2-7,CASSRAGGPYEQYF
TRBV19,-,TRBJ1-4,CASRAGTTFSFPFF
TRBV3-1/TRBV3-2,TRBD1,TRBJ1-4,CASSPRPPGTGTTNEKLFF
TRBV5-1,-,TRBJ1-2,CASSLAGVDYGYTF
TRBV28,-,TRBJ2-7,CASSLLTYEQYF
TRBV5-1,-,TRBJ1-5,CASSLGGGNQPQHF
TRBV6-1,-,TRBJ2-1,CASSDFGGLEVYNEQFF
TRBV11-3,TRBD1,TRBJ2-2,CASSFGTGRTGELFF
TRBV19,TRBD1,TRBJ1-1,CASRDRASEAFF
TRBV5-1,-,TRBJ2-3,CASSSSGGPSTDTQYF
TRBV7-3,-,TRBJ1-3,CASSLLSSGNTIYF
TRBV4-3,-,TRBJ1-6,CASSQVTGPLHF
TRBV14,TRBD2,TRBJ2-3,CASSQVGLAGRTDTQYF
TRBV5-1,TRBD2,TRBJ2-3,CASSLGGSGTSGGASDTQYF
TRBV10-3,TRBD2,TRBJ2-1,CAISGLAGGPGEQFF
TRBV19,-,TRBJ2-7,CASSTYRGGEQYF
TRBV5-4,-,TRBJ1-2,CASSSPGSRGYTF
TRBV5-1,-,TRBJ2-5,CASSLGGEAQYF
TRBV2,-,TRBJ2-2,CASSDSRTNTGELFF